Each of the 26 T cell receptor beta chains below was sequenced from the same sample in a study of regulatory T cells in long-lasting Graves disease. The time point: newly diagnosed GD, antithyroid drugs for less than 3 months. RNA isolated from PBMCs was used to make the TCR library. Libraries of TCR beta came from iRepertoire HTBI primers plus Arm-PCR of CDR3 regions. TCRdb analysed the multiplex PCR reads with MiXCR anew, one entry per CDR3 protein. Of 580,000 or so distinct CDR3 sequences in the sample, more than 15% were seen once. This sample also belongs to another study, concerning T cells in Graves' hyperthyroidism and ophthalmopathy.

The sequencing used peripheral blood mononuclear cells (PBMCs), collected at new diagnosis, from a patient treated with antithyroid drugs. The receptors come from a man in his late teens or twenties with Graves disease.

CDR3 sequence (DNA): TGTGCCAGCAACTCAATTGGCGGATCCCAAGAGACCCAGTACTTC. This encodes CASNSIGGSQETQYF. The rearrangement links TRBV7-2 to TRBJ2-5; D is unresolved. The V end was cut by 7 bases, the J end by 1 base, with 16 bases between. Germline V CDR1 and CDR2: SGHTA, FQGNSA. The CDR3 covers 15 residues. The full variable domain, rest sourced from reference TRBV7-2 and TRBJ2-5, is GAGVSQSPSNKVTEKGKDVELRCDPISGHTALYWYRQSLGQGLEFLIYFQGNSAPDKSGLPSDRFSAERTGGSVSTLTIQRTQQEDSAVYLCASNSIGGSQETQYFGPGTRLLVL.

This clonotype was seen at least ten times. This chain connects TRBV7-3 to TRBJ2-3, with TRBD2 identical over 9 bases. V lost 6 bases, J lost 5 bases, and 9 bases stayed unmatched. The CDR3 consists of 15 residues. Germline V CDR1 and CDR2: SGHTA, FQGTGA. The CDR3 DNA is TGTGCCAGCAGGAATGCGGGAGGGATACAAGATACGCAGTATTTT. This encodes CASRNAGGIQDTQYF.

This clonotype appeared a few times. The rearrangement joins TRBV14 to TRBJ2-7; a possible D gene is TRBD2 (5 bases). The CDR3 loop spans 14 amino acids. CDR1 SGHDN and CDR2 FVKESK come from the germline V gene. Trimming removed 3 bases at V and 3 bases at J, with 12 bases between. As DNA, the CDR3 is TGTGCCAGCAGCCACAAGGGAGAGGGCTACGAGCAGTACTTC. Amino acids: CASSHKGEGYEQYF.

The sample holds many counts of this clonotype. This chain joins TRBV18 and TRBJ2-5; possibly TRBD2 for D (6 bases). Germline CDR1 is KGHSH and CDR2 is LQKENI. CDR3 length: 16 amino acids. V was shortened by 6 bases and J by 3 bases, with 20 bases between the two germline ends. The CDR3 sequence is CASSQPGGASEETQYF. CDR3 sequence (DNA): TGTGCCAGCTCGCAGCCCGGGGGAGCGTCCGAAGAGACCCAGTACTTC.

This clonotype was found many times. The rearrangement links TRBV12-3 or TRBV12-4 to TRBJ1-2, with unresolved D. The V and J ends lost 7 bases and 2 bases respectively, with 11 bases between them. This CDR3 spans 13 amino acids. CDR3 nucleotide sequence: TGTGCCAGCACCATGACGGGGAACTATGGCTACACCTTC. Protein: CASTMTGNYGYTF.

This clonotype was recorded at least ten times. The chain carries TRBV6-1 and TRBJ2-3, with no clear D. The germline gives CDR1 MNHNS, CDR2 SASEGT. V was cut by 1 base and J by 1 base, with 6 bases left in between. The CDR3 is 14 amino acids. Here the CDR3 reads CASSEVKGTDTQYF. In DNA, the CDR3 is TGTGCCAGCAGTGAAGTCAAAGGCACAGATACGCAGTATTTT.

This CDR3 is CASSQDVGGRGNQPQHF. CDR3 nucleotide sequence: TGCGCCAGCAGCCAAGATGTGGGGGGTCGGGGCAATCAGCCCCAGCATTTT. The V call is TRBV4-1, the J call TRBJ1-5, with a possible D match to TRBD1 (5 bases). Looked up from germline, CDR1 is MGHRA and CDR2 is YSYEKL. This CDR3 region has 17 residues. V dropped 0 bases and J dropped 2 bases, with 14 bases sitting between them.

This clonotype was detected many times. This chain joins TRBV28 and TRBJ1-6, with 7 bases identical to TRBD1. This CDR3 region has 15 residues. V shed 6 bases and J 14 bases; nucleotides not matched to a gene: 16. Looked up from germline, CDR1 is MDHEN and CDR2 is SYDVKM. For the CDR3, the DNA is TGTGCCAGCAGACCCGGCAATACGGACAGGCAAGCCCTCCACTTT. Amino acids: CASRPGNTDRQALHF.

This clonotype was seen more than once but under ten times. The chain combines TRBV9 with TRBJ1-1, with D tentatively TRBD1 (5 bases). This CDR3 spans 15 amino acids. The germline V and J ends were trimmed by 0 bases and 0 bases, with 9 bases remaining between them. Germline values: CDR1 SGDLS, CDR2 YYNGEE. This CDR3 is CASSVEGNMNTEAFF. CDR3 bases: TGTGCCAGCAGCGTAGAGGGGAACATGAACACTGAAGCTTTCTTT.

This clonotype has ten or more counts. This chain links TRBV7-3 with TRBJ2-3; 9 nucleotides align to TRBD1. V was clipped by 3 bases and J by 4 bases; unmatched bases: 5. Germline V gene sequence: CDR1 SGHTA, CDR2 FQGTGA. The length of the CDR3 is 15 residues. This CDR3 reads CASSLDRGSADTQYF. The DNA for the CDR3 is TGTGCCAGCAGCTTGGACAGGGGTTCGGCAGATACGCAGTATTTT. Full variable domain (outside the CDR3, taken from reference TRBV7-3 and TRBJ2-3): GAGVSQTPSNKVTEKGKYVELRCDPISGHTALYWYRQSLGQGPEFLIYFQGTGAADDSGLPNDRFFAVRPEGSVSTLKIQRTERGDSAVYLCASSLDRGSADTQYFGPGTRLTVL.

As regards this clonotype: A read error may explain this, as a much larger clone is one base away. The genes are TRBV28 and TRBJ1-3, with TRBD1 matching 7 bases. CDR1 and CDR2 from the germline V gene are MDHEN and SYDVKM. CDR3 length: 15 residues. The CDR3, as DNA: TGTGTCATCTCCAGGGGGTCGAAGTCGGGAAACACCATATATTTT. This sequence encodes CVISRGSKSGNTIYF.

This clonotype was counted between two and nine times. V is TRBV12-3 or TRBV12-4 and J is TRBJ2-1, with D possibly being TRBD1 or TRBD2 (5 bases each). This CDR3 contains 13 residues. Trimming cost V 6 bases and J 8 bases, with 14 bases left between them. The CDR3 DNA reads as TGTGCCAGCAGCCCCTCTCCGGGGCATGAGCAGTTCTTC. Protein: CASSPSPGHEQFF.

This clonotype turned up a few times. The J gene is TRBJ2-1, the V gene TRBV27, with D possibly TRBD2 on 6 matching bases. CDR3 length: 15 residues. Germline-derived CDR1 and CDR2 are MNHEY and SMNVEV (reference sequence). V lost 2 bases, J lost 6 bases, and 14 bases lay in between. The CDR3 reads CASSLLGTEGNEQFF. The CDR3 DNA is TGTGCCAGCAGTTTACTCGGGACTGAAGGCAATGAGCAGTTCTTC.

This chain connects TRBV19 to TRBJ1-1; no firm D call. Per the germline V gene, CDR1 is LNHDA and CDR2 is SQIVND (reference sequence). Trimming removed 3 bases at V and 4 bases at J, with 12 bases between. The CDR3 runs 14 residues. The CDR3, as DNA: TGTGCCAGTAGTATCTTCGGGGATACCACTGAAGCTTTCTTT. This codes for CASSIFGDTTEAFF.

This clonotype was found many times. The chain employs TRBV18 and TRBJ1-1, with D maybe TRBD1 (6 bases). V was pared by 4 bases and J by 1 base, with 16 bases between. Germline values: CDR1 KGHSH, CDR2 LQKENI. The CDR3 consists of 16 residues. Here the CDR3 reads CASSQSTGATNTEAFF. CDR3 DNA sequence: TGTGCCAGCTCACAGTCGACAGGAGCAACGAACACTGAAGCTTTCTTT.

The chain couples TRBV5-1 to TRBJ1-3; no firm D call. Germline V gene sequence: CDR1 SGHRS, CDR2 YFSETQ. V was pared by 0 bases and J by 5 bases, with 6 bases between. The CDR3 totals 13 residues. CDR3 in DNA: TGCGCCAGCAGCTTGGAAGGGAGAAACACCATATATTTT. Its translation: CASSLEGRNTIYF.

This rearrangement joins TRBV19 to TRBJ1-1; D gene ambiguous. The V end lost 5 bases, the J end lost 6 bases, and 13 bases lay between the germline ends. This CDR3 spans 13 amino acids. Germline-derived CDR1 and CDR2 are LNHDA and SQIVND (reference sequence). CDR3 DNA: TGTGCCAGTAGTCCCGGCTTGGTGTCTGAAGCTTTCTTT. Translated: CASSPGLVSEAFF.

The rearrangement joins TRBV7-9 to TRBJ2-1; 7 nucleotides match TRBD1. The V gene's germline CDR1 is SEHNR and CDR2 FQNEAQ (reference sequence). CDR3 length equals 14 residues. V shed 1 base and J 6 bases; nucleotides not matched to a gene: 3. CDR3 DNA sequence: TGTGCCAGCAGCTTAGGGACAGGCCTCAATGAGCAGTTCTTC. Protein sequence: CASSLGTGLNEQFF.

This clonotype was recorded a few times. This may be a read error: a much more frequent sequence differs by one nucleotide. V and J are TRBV12-3 or TRBV12-4 and TRBJ1-1; no reliable D call. CDR3 length: 13 amino acids. Trimming took off 1 base at V and 6 bases at J, with 9 bases between the two ends. CDR3 amino acids: CASSLGARAEAFF. The DNA for the CDR3 is TGTGCCAGCAGTTTAGGGGCAAGAGCTGAAGCTTTCTTT.

This clonotype occurred many times. This chain uses TRBV5-6 with TRBJ2-1; 10 bases fit TRBD1. J gave up 6 bases and V 5 bases, and 5 bases lay outside the gene matches. The CDR3 sequence is 14 residues long. The germline V gene has CDR1 SGHDT and CDR2 YYEEEE. The CDR3 protein is CASSQTGGPNEQFF. The CDR3 DNA sequence: TGTGCCAGCAGTCAGACAGGGGGCCCCAATGAGCAGTTCTTC.

This clonotype was counted between two and nine times. J is TRBJ1-1 and V is TRBV19; 7 bases align to TRBD1. The V segment lost 4 bases and the J segment 2 bases; nucleotides outside the gene matches: 7. Germline V lookup: CDR1 LNHDA, CDR2 SQIVND (reference sequence). The CDR3 covers 15 residues. CDR3 protein: CASSTTGYTNTEAFF. CDR3 DNA: TGTGCCAGTAGTACGACAGGGTACACCAACACTGAAGCTTTCTTT.

This clonotype turned up a few times. This chain joins TRBV6-2 or TRBV6-3 and TRBJ2-6; the D gene is possibly TRBD1 (6 bases). Looked up from germline, CDR1 is MNHEY and CDR2 is SVGEGT. V was shortened by 3 bases and J by 1 base, with 13 bases between the two germline ends. The CDR3 is 17 residues long. The CDR3 reads CASSYAGALSGANVLTF. DNA of the CDR3: TGTGCCAGCAGTTATGCAGGGGCATTGTCTGGGGCCAACGTCCTGACTTTC.

Of note for this clonotype: A far larger clone lies a single base away; this is likely a read error. The chain recombines TRBV18 with TRBJ2-5; D remains unclear. Per the germline V gene, CDR1 is KGHSH and CDR2 is LQKENI. The CDR3 has 12 amino acids. DNA of the CDR3: TGTACCAGCTCACCAGGTCCGGAGACCCAGTACTTC. Translation: CTSSPGPETQYF.

The chain joins TRBV5-8 to TRBJ2-7; D perhaps matches TRBD1 (6 bases). The V gene's germline CDR1 is SGHTS and CDR2 YDEGEE. Trimming pared 1 base from V and 0 bases from J, leaving 14 bases between. The CDR3 covers 16 residues. CDR3 in DNA: TGTGCCAGCAGCTTGATCGAGACAGGAGACTCCTACGAGCAGTACTTC. Translation gives CASSLIETGDSYEQYF. The whole variable domain, remainder taken from reference TRBV5-8 and TRBJ2-7, is EAGVTQSPTHLIKTRGQQATLRCSPISGHTSVYWYQQALGLGLQFLLWYDEGEERNRGNFPPRFSGRQFPNYSSELNVNALELEDSALYLCASSLIETGDSYEQYFGPGTRLTVT.

This clonotype has a handful of counts. This chain connects TRBV13 to TRBJ1-4, with TRBD1 identical over 7 bases. Germline V gene lookup returns CDR1 PRHDT and CDR2 FYEKMQ (reference sequence). After removal of 3 bases from V and 4 bases from J, the junction contained 2 bases not matched to a gene. The CDR3 runs 14 residues. CDR3 residues: CASSFRGFNEKLFF. In nucleotides, the CDR3 is TGTGCCAGCAGCTTCAGGGGGTTTAATGAAAAACTGTTTTTT.

The rearrangement links TRBV11-1 to TRBJ1-1; 7 positions match TRBD1. The V and J ends lost 2 bases and 1 base, in that order; junction bases with no gene match: 10. This CDR3 is 17 amino acids long. CDR1 and CDR2 (germline): SGHAT, FQDESV (reference sequence). This chain's CDR3 is CASSLIGQAMGNTEAFF. Written as DNA, the CDR3 is TGTGCCAGCAGCTTAATAGGACAGGCAATGGGGAACACTGAAGCTTTCTTT.